Below, 15 T cell receptor beta chains from the same sample are listed, as sequenced in a study of CD8 T cells in ankylosing spondylitis. One entry per CDR3 protein results from TCRdb running MiXCR on the 5' RACE reads. The data contain fewer than 250,000 distinct CDR3 sequences, roughly a tenth of them singletons. The source material was blood, either unsorted or a sorted T cell fraction (not recorded which). These receptors came from a male donor with ankylosing spondylitis or in good health (not recorded which).

The table lists this clonotype with a few counts. The chain recombines TRBV7-9 with TRBJ2-7; 7 bases match TRBD1. Germline-derived CDR1 and CDR2 are SEHNR and FQNEAQ (reference sequence). The CDR3 sequence is 15 residues long. With 5 bases clipped from V and 2 bases from J, the junction kept 9 bases outside the gene matches. The CDR3 bases are TGTGCCAGCAGCCCACCGCAGGGGGACCCCTACGAGCAGTACTTC. Its protein is CASSPPQGDPYEQYF.

This clonotype was detected many times. The chain combines TRBV6-2 or TRBV6-3 with TRBJ2-7; 13 bases line up with TRBD2. Losses at the gene ends were 5 bases for V and 3 bases for J; bases not matched to a gene: 7. CDR3 size: 16 residues. Germline assignment: CDR1 MNHEY and CDR2 SVGEGT. This chain's CDR3 is CASSVPGLAGHYEQYF. The CDR3 bases are TGTGCCAGCAGTGTACCGGGACTAGCGGGGCACTACGAGCAGTACTTC.

The genes are TRBV7-2 and TRBJ2-1; perhaps D is TRBD1 or TRBD2 (6 bases each). The CDR3 consists of 14 residues. V dropped 8 bases and J dropped 4 bases, with 15 bases sitting between them. The germline gives CDR1 SGHTA, CDR2 FQGNSA. The CDR3 spells CASSLRGEYNEQFF. The CDR3 nucleotides read TGTGCCAGCTCCCTTAGGGGGGAATACAATGAGCAGTTCTTC.

This clonotype has ten or more counts. The chain recombines TRBV12-3 or TRBV12-4 with TRBJ2-1, with no clear D. Trimming removed 8 bases at V and 4 bases at J, with 15 bases between. This CDR3 spans 14 amino acids. The CDR3 loop is CASGVAESYNEQFF. As DNA, the CDR3 is TGTGCCAGCGGGGTCGCCGAATCTTACAATGAGCAGTTCTTC.

Many counts were recorded for this clonotype. This rearrangement joins TRBV12-3 or TRBV12-4 to TRBJ1-2, with D perhaps TRBD1 (6 bases). Trimming shortened V by 2 bases and J by 8 bases, and 12 bases separated the two germline ends. The CDR3 sequence is 13 residues long. The CDR3 reads CASSLSPGDGYTF. CDR3 coding DNA: TGTGCCAGCAGTTTATCTCCAGGGGACGGCTACACCTTC.

This clonotype occurred many times. V is TRBV11-2 and J is TRBJ1-2; D not resolved. Trimming stripped 5 bases from V and 0 bases from J, with 16 bases between. Germline-derived CDR1 and CDR2 are SGHAT and FQNNGV. The CDR3 runs 16 residues. The CDR3 loop reads CASSPTIHGANYGYTF. The CDR3, as DNA: TGTGCCAGCAGCCCTACTATACACGGAGCTAACTATGGCTACACCTTC.

This clonotype occurred many times. V usage is TRBV3-1 and J usage is TRBJ2-2; D is possibly TRBD1 (5 bases). CDR1 and CDR2 from the germline V gene are LGHDT and YNNKEL (reference sequence). The CDR3 is made up of 13 amino acids. V shed 5 bases and J shed 4 bases, with 8 bases lying between them. The CDR3: CASSLRGTGELFF. DNA for the CDR3: TGTGCCAGCAGCTTAAGGGGCACCGGGGAGCTGTTTTTT.

Many counts were recorded for this clonotype. V and J are TRBV15 and TRBJ2-3; D is perhaps TRBD1 or TRBD2 (6 bases each). Trimming cost V 5 bases and J 2 bases, with 17 bases left between them. The CDR3 has 16 amino acids. Per the germline V gene, CDR1 is LNHNV and CDR2 is YYDKDF (reference sequence). DNA for the CDR3: TGTGCCACCAGCTGGAAGTCGGGGGCCCTCACAGATACGCAGTATTTT. Its translation: CATSWKSGALTDTQYF.

This clonotype was observed at least ten times. The rearrangement uses TRBV5-1 and TRBJ1-1, with D uncertain. Per the germline V gene, CDR1 is SGHRS and CDR2 is YFSETQ. Trimming removed 5 bases at V and 1 base at J, with 12 bases between. The CDR3 has 14 residues. The CDR3 spells CASRTLGRNTEAFF. The CDR3 DNA reads as TGCGCCAGCAGAACACTTGGGAGGAACACTGAAGCTTTCTTT.

The chain combines TRBV15 with TRBJ1-5; D is unresolved. Germline CDR1 and CDR2: LNHNV and YYDKDF (reference sequence). The CDR3 length is 13 residues. V lost 2 bases to trimming and J lost 6 bases, with 8 bases between them. The CDR3 loop reads CATSRWTAQPQHF. Here the CDR3 DNA reads TGTGCCACCAGCAGATGGACCGCTCAGCCCCAGCATTTT.

The table lists this clonotype with many counts. The genes are TRBV24-1 and TRBJ2-1, with TRBD1 matching 9 bases. V lost 3 bases, J lost 5 bases, and 4 bases stayed unmatched. The CDR3 sequence is 15 residues long. Germline assignment: CDR1 KGHDR and CDR2 SFDVKD. This CDR3 is CATSDRGTGNNEQFF. For the CDR3, the DNA is TGTGCCACCAGTGATCGCGGGACAGGGAACAATGAGCAGTTCTTC.

This clonotype was seen at least ten times. The chain employs TRBV6-2 or TRBV6-3 and TRBJ2-3, with D perhaps given as TRBD1 or TRBD2 (5 bases each). With 0 bases removed from V and 6 bases from J, the gap between germline ends came to 31 bases. Germline CDR1 and CDR2: MNHEY and SVGEGT. CDR3 length: 21 residues. CDR3 coding DNA: TGTGCCAGCAGTTACTCAAAAGTCCTAATAGTGGCCAGGGACCTCATGGATACGCAGTATTTT. Residues: CASSYSKVLIVARDLMDTQYF.

This clonotype occurred many times. The chain joins TRBV27 to TRBJ2-7; TRBD2 agrees at 12 bases. This CDR3 has 14 amino acids. CDR1 is MNHEY, CDR2 SMNVEV, per germline (reference sequence). V dropped 7 bases and J dropped 7; count of bases not matched to a gene: 8. The CDR3 sequence: CASKGLAGFEEQYF. In DNA form, the CDR3 reads TGTGCCAGCAAGGGACTAGCGGGCTTTGAGGAGCAGTACTTC.

At least ten counts were recorded for this clonotype. The chain carries TRBV30 and TRBJ1-2; a weak D match, TRBD1 (5 bases). The CDR3 covers 14 residues. The V end was cut by 4 bases, the J end by 2 bases, with 14 bases between. The V gene's germline CDR1 is GTSNPN and CDR2 SVGIG (reference sequence). Written as DNA, the CDR3 is TGTGCCTGGATCCAGGGCCAGGGAAACTATGGCTACACCTTC. This codes for CAWIQGQGNYGYTF.

The rearrangement joins TRBV5-1 to TRBJ2-1; 14 positions agree with TRBD2. CDR3 size: 20 residues. The V and J ends lost 1 base and 4 bases, in that order; junction bases with no gene match: 13. Germline V gene lookup returns CDR1 SGHRS and CDR2 YFSETQ. Written as DNA, the CDR3 is TGCGCCAGCAGCTTGATACCGGGACTAGCGGGAGTCGGTGTTTACAATGAGCAGTTCTTC. Its translation: CASSLIPGLAGVGVYNEQFF.